This passage covers 14 T cell receptor beta chains from one sample sequenced in a study of early T cells in non-severe SARS-CoV-2 infection. Each CDR3 protein gets one entry after TCRdb re-called the 5' RACE reads with MiXCR. This sample carries tens of thousands of distinct CDR3 sequences, 4.5% to 7.5% of them seen once, and the ten largest clones take 4.8%. The specimen was whole blood. The source of these receptors is an adult who was a healthcare worker with PCR-confirmed SARS-CoV-2 infection or an uninfected control (not recorded which).

Many counts were recorded for this clonotype. The junction departs from germline at one end; a sequencing error may be responsible. V is TRBV29-1 and J is TRBJ2-1; 10 nucleotides agree with TRBD1. Germline CDR1 is SQVTM and CDR2 is ANQGSEA. The CDR3 has 14 residues. CDR3 amino acids: CSVEGQGGYNEQFF. The CDR3 nucleotides read TGCAGCGTGGAAGGACAGGGGGGGTACAATGAGCAGTTCTTC.

Ten or more counts support this clonotype. The limits of the CDR3 on the DNA are not certain, so only TCRdb's listed CDR3 is given. The chain employs TRBV6-5 and TRBJ1-5; TRBD1 is taken as the D call from the table, unchecked against the DNA. Germline CDR1 MNHEY, CDR2 SVGAGI. With termini counted, the CDR3 has 16 amino acids. The CDR3 region is CASKTSGTATISPSIF.

Of note for this clonotype: Germline is not matched at one junction end, which may reflect a read error. The gene calls are TRBV7-3 and TRBJ1-6, with D perhaps TRBD1 (6 bases). Germline loops: CDR1 SGHTA, CDR2 FQGTGA. This CDR3 comprises 15 residues. Here the CDR3 reads CASSLMGGHNSPLHF. In DNA form, the CDR3 reads TGTGCCAGCAGCTTAATGGGGGGGCATAATTCACCCCTCCATTTT.

This clonotype turned up a few times. This chain uses TRBV6-5 with TRBJ2-7, with a tentative D call TRBD2 (5 bases). Germline CDR1 and CDR2: MNHEY and SVGAGI. V was pared by 0 bases and J by 5 bases, with 14 bases between. This CDR3 is built from 15 residues. DNA of the CDR3: TGTGCCAGCAGTTACTCGAGGGCAGGCAGCGACGAGCAGTACTTC. Encoded protein: CASSYSRAGSDEQYF.

This clonotype is medium-sized in the sample. The rearrangement links TRBV6-4 to TRBJ2-1; TRBD2 is a possible D gene (6 bases). CDR3 size: 14 residues. Germline CDR1 is MRHNA and CDR2 is SNTAGT. The V end lost 0 bases, the J end lost 9 bases, and 12 bases lay between the germline ends. The CDR3 DNA reads TGTGCCAGCAGTGACTCGCGGGACGGCAGTGAGCAGTTCTTC. It encodes CASSDSRDGSEQFF.

This clonotype was picked up many times. The chain uses TRBV5-4 and TRBJ1-1; TRBD1 might be the D (6 bases). CDR3 length: 15 residues. Germline V gene sequence: CDR1 SGHNT, CDR2 YYREEE (reference sequence). V lost 5 bases and J 1 base, leaving 15 bases between the germline ends. This CDR3 is CASSRDTPSNTEAFF. For the CDR3, the DNA is TGTGCCAGCAGTCGGGACACCCCATCGAACACTGAAGCTTTCTTT.

This clonotype was detected many times. This sequence joins TRBV18 and TRBJ2-3; D is uncertain. The germline V gene has CDR1 KGHSH and CDR2 LQKENI. The CDR3 is 15 amino acids. The V end lost 0 bases, the J end lost 2 bases, and 9 bases lay between the germline ends. The CDR3 region is CASSPPSLFTDTQYF. CDR3 sequence (DNA): TGTGCCAGCTCACCACCGAGTCTTTTCACAGATACGCAGTATTTT.

This clonotype was counted at least ten times. This sequence joins TRBV10-1 and TRBJ2-7, with 7 bases identical to TRBD2. The germline CDR1 and CDR2 sequences are WNHNN and SYGVQD (reference sequence). With V trimmed by 0 bases and J by 2 bases, 7 bases remained unmatched. The CDR3 length is 16 residues. For the CDR3, the DNA is TGCGCCAGCAGTGAGTCGACGGCTAGCGGAACCTACGAGCAGTACTTC. Amino acids: CASSESTASGTYEQYF.

This clonotype was recorded many times. The V call is TRBV27, the J call TRBJ2-1; perhaps TRBD2 as D (6 bases). V shed 2 bases and J shed 5 bases, with 13 bases lying between them. Per germline, CDR1 MNHEY and CDR2 SMNVEV (reference sequence). The CDR3 sequence is 15 residues long. CDR3 DNA sequence: TGTGCCAGCAGTTTAATGGAGGGTAGAAACAATGAGCAGTTCTTC. Protein: CASSLMEGRNNEQFF.

There are many counts of this clonotype. The genes are TRBV7-9 and TRBJ2-5; 7 bases match TRBD2. This CDR3 is 14 amino acids long. Germline CDR1 SEHNR, CDR2 FQNEAQ (reference sequence). V lost 2 bases, J lost 3 bases, and 3 bases stayed unmatched. The CDR3 region has the DNA TGTGCCAGCAGCTTACGGCTAGCGGAAGAGACCCAGTACTTC. It translates to CASSLRLAEETQYF.

This clonotype showed up many times. The rearrangement joins TRBV11-2 to TRBJ2-7; perhaps TRBD1 as D (6 bases). V shed 7 bases and J shed 5 bases, with 9 bases lying between them. Germline values: CDR1 SGHAT, CDR2 FQNNGV. The length of the CDR3 is 11 residues. This CDR3 is CASTEGDEQYF. CDR3 in DNA: TGTGCCAGCACCGAGGGGGACGAGCAGTACTTC.

This clonotype was picked up many times. The V gene is TRBV10-3, the J gene TRBJ2-7; no clear D. The V end lost 0 bases, the J end lost 3 bases, and 9 bases lay between the germline ends. Germline CDR1 is ENHRY and CDR2 is SYGVKD. The CDR3 is made up of 14 amino acids. This CDR3 reads CAISESRIIYEQYF. CDR3 nucleotides: TGTGCCATCAGTGAGTCGAGAATTATCTACGAGCAGTACTTC.

This clonotype appeared many times. The V gene is TRBV28, the J gene TRBJ2-3; maybe TRBD2 (6 bases). Trimming pared 5 bases from V and 4 bases from J, leaving 16 bases between. This CDR3 comprises 15 residues. Germline V gene sequence: CDR1 MDHEN, CDR2 SYDVKM. As DNA, the CDR3 is TGTGCCAGCAGTCTGACCGGGACTTGGGCAGATACGCAGTATTTT. This encodes CASSLTGTWADTQYF.

This clonotype has just a few counts. This chain links TRBV3-1 with TRBJ1-1; TRBD1 agrees at 8 bases. CDR3 size: 14 residues. V trimming: 4 bases; J trimming: 5 bases; junction bases outside the gene matches: 6. Germline CDR1 and CDR2: LGHDT and YNNKEL (reference sequence). The CDR3 loop reads CASSPRTGRTEAFF. CDR3 DNA sequence: TGTGCCAGCAGCCCCAGGACAGGGCGAACTGAAGCTTTCTTT.